The present entry profiles one TCR beta chain with its context. This clonotype came up many times. It lacks a known antigen. No much larger clone is present one base from it, and per-base qualities are unavailable. Reads for this sample came from an Illumina HiSeq 2500. Quantitative 5'-RACE with molecular barcodes was used to prepare TCR beta libraries. As for the original processing: A new computational method based on a probabilistic model of VDJ rearrangement was used to identify disease-linked TCR variants. TCRdb reprocessed the public reads (quality trimming at Q25 with fastp, clone calling with MiXCR) and kept in-frame beta chains. Rows with one shared CDR3 protein collapse into an entry with the most common genes and DNA. The V and J calls, along with clone size, are taken from TCRdb and not from the paper's own processing. Here the sample has more than 150,000 distinct CDR3 sequences; roughly 10% occur a single time. Almost 30% of the sample comes from the top ten.

CDR1 and CDR2, looked up from the germline V gene, are MNHNS and SASEGT. Trimming costs V 5 bases and J 2 bases, and their ends lie 9 bases apart. Reading from cysteine to phenylalanine, the CDR3 counts 13 amino acids. The only DNA kept is the CDR3, 39 bases in frame from the first base. These data originate in a study of CD8 T cells in ankylosing spondylitis (dated by TCRdb to the late 2010s). Background for the entire study: The study set out to find disease-linked TCR variants by profiling T cell receptor beta repertoires in ankylosing spondylitis patients and healthy donors. The full study cohort comprised about 25 ankylosing spondylitis patients and over a hundred healthy donors. Samples of peripheral blood were taken, and for ankylosing spondylitis patients, synovial fluid was collected as well.

General conclusions and limits of the study: A TCR beta motif made up of several highly homologous amino acid variants appeared to be characteristic of blood from ankylosing spondylitis patients. Significant enrichment of the disease-linked clones was reported in matched synovial fluid samples from ankylosing spondylitis patients. In peripheral blood, the disease-linked clones were found at relatively low frequencies and had a CD8+ phenotype. Some TCR beta motif variants had previously been reported in synovial fluid and blood of reactive arthritis patients, which suggested common disease-initiation mechanisms.

Sequenced sample: blood, either unsorted or a sorted T cell fraction (not recorded which). The clonotype comes from a male donor with ankylosing spondylitis or in good health (not recorded which). The chain was built from TRBV6-1 and TRBJ1-2; the D gene remains uncertain. The DNA reads as follows: TGTGCCAGCAGTCCCCACCAGAACTATGGCTACACCTTC. Translation gives CASSPHQNYGYTF.